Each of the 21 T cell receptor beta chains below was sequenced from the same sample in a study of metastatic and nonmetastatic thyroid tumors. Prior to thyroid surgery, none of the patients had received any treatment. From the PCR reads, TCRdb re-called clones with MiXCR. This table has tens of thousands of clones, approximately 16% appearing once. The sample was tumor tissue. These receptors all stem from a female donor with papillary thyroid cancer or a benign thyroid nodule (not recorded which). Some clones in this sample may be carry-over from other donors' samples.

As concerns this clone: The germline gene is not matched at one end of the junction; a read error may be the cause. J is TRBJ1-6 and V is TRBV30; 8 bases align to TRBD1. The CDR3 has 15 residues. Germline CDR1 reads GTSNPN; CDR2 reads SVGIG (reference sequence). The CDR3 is CAWSAGGSNNSHLHF. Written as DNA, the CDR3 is TGTGCCTGGAGCGCAGGGGGCTCCAATAATTCACACCTCCACTTT.

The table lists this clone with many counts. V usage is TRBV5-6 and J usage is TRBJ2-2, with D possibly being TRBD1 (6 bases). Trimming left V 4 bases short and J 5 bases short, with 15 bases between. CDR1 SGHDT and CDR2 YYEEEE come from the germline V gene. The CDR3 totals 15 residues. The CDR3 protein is CASSLMNRDTGELFF. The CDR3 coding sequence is TGTGCCAGCAGCCTCATGAACAGGGATACCGGGGAGCTGTTTTTT.

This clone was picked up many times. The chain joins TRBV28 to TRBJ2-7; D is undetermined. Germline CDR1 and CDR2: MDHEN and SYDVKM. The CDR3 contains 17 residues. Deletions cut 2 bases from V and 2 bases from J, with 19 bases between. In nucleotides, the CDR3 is TGTGCCAGCAGTTTAGGGCAGCAGCAGTCTATAACCTACGAGCAGTACTTC. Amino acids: CASSLGQQQSITYEQYF.

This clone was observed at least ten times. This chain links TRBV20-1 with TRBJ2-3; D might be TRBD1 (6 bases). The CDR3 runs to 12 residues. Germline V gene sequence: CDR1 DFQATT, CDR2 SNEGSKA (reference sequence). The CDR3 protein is CSPPTGWNTQYF. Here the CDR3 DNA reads TGCAGCCCCCCTACAGGGTGGAATACGCAGTATTTT.

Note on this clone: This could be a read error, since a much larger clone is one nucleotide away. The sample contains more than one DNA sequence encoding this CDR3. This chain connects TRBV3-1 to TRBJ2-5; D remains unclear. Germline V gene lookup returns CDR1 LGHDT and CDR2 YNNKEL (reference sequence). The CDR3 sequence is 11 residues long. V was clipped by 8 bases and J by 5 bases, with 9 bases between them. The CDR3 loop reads CASLGRETQYF. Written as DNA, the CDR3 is TGTGCCAGCCTTGGCCGGGAGACCCAGTACTTC.

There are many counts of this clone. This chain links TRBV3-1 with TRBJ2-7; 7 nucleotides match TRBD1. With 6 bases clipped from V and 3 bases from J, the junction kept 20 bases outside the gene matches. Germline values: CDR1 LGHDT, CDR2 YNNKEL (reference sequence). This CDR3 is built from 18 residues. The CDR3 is CASSPSVDRFPFYYEQYF. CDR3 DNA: TGTGCCAGCAGTCCCAGTGTGGACAGGTTCCCTTTCTACTACGAGCAGTACTTC.

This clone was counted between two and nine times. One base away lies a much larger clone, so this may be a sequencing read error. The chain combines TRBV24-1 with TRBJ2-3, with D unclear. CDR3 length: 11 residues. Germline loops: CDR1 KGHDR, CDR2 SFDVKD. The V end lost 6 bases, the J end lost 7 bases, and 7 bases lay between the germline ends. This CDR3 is CATSFSYTQYF. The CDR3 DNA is TGTGCCACCAGTTTTTCGTATACGCAGTATTTT.

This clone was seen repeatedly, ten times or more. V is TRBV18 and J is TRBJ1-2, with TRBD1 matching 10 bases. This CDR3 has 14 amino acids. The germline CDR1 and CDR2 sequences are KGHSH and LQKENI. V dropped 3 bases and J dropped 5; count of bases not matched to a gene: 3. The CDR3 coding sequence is TGTGCCAGCTCACCCTCGGGACAGGGGTATGGCTACACCTTC. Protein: CASSPSGQGYGYTF.

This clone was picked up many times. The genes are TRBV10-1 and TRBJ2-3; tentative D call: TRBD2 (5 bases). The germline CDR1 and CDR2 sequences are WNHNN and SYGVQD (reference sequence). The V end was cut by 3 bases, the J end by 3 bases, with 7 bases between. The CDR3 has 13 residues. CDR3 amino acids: CASSDGETDTQYF. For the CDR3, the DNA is TGCGCCAGCAGTGACGGGGAGACAGATACGCAGTATTTT.

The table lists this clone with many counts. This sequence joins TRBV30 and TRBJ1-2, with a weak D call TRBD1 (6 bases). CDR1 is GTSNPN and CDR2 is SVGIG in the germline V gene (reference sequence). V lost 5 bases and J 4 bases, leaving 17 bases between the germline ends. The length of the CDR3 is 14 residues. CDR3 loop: CAWSGAGRGYGYTF. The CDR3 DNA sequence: TGTGCCTGGTCGGGGGCAGGCCGAGGCTATGGCTACACCTTC.

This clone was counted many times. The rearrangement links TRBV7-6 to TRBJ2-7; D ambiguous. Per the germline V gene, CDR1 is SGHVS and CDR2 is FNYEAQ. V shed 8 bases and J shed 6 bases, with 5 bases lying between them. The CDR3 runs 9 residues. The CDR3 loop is CASSPEQYF. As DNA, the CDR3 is TGTGCCAGCTCTCCCGAGCAGTACTTC.

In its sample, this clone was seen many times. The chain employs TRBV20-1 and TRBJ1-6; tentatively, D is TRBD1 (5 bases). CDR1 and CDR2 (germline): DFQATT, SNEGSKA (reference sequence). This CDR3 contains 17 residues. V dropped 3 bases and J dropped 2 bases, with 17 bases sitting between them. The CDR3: CSASLVWVRAYNSPLHF. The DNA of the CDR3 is TGCAGTGCTAGCCTAGTTTGGGTCAGGGCCTATAATTCACCCCTCCACTTT.

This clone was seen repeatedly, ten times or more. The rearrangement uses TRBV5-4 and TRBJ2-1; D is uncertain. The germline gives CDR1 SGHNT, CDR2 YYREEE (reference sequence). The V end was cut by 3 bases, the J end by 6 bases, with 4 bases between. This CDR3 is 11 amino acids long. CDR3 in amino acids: CASSWLNEQFF. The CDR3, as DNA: TGTGCCAGCAGCTGGCTCAATGAGCAGTTCTTC.

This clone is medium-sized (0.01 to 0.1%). CDR3 coding DNA: TGTGCCAGCCAGGGACAGGGTCGAAAATACGAGCAGTACTTC. Translation gives CASQGQGRKYEQYF. The gene calls are TRBV27 and TRBJ2-7; TRBD1 aligns across 9 bases. The V and J ends lost 8 bases and 4 bases, in that order; junction bases with no gene match: 9. Germline loops: CDR1 MNHEY, CDR2 SMNVEV (reference sequence). The CDR3 runs 14 residues.

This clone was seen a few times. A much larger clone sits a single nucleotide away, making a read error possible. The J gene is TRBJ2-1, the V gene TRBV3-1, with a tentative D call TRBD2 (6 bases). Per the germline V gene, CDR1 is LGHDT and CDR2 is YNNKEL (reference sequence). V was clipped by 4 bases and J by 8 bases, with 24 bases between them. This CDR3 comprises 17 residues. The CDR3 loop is CASSPVLIAVVIDEQFF. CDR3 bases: TGTGCCAGCAGCCCCGTTCTCATAGCGGTAGTTATCGATGAGCAGTTCTTC.

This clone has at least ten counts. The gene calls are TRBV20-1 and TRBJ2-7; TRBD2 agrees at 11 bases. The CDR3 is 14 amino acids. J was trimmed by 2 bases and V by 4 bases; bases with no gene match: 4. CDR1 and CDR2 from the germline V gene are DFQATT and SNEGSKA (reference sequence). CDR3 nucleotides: TGCAGTGCTAACCTAGCGGGGGGCACCTACGAGCAGTACTTC. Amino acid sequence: CSANLAGGTYEQYF.

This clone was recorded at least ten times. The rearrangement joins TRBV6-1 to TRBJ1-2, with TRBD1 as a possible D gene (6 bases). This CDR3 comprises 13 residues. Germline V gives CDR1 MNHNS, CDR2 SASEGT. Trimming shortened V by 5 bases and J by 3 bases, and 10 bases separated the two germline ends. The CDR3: CASSSTGHYGYTF. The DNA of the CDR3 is TGTGCCAGCAGTTCTACAGGGCACTATGGCTACACCTTC.

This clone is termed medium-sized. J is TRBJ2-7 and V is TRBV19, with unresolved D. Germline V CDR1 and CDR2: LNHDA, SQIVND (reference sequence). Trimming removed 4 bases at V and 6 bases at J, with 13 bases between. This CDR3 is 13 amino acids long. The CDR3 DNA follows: TGTGCCAGTAGTACCCCCCCAGGCGCCGAGCAGTACTTC. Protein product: CASSTPPGAEQYF.

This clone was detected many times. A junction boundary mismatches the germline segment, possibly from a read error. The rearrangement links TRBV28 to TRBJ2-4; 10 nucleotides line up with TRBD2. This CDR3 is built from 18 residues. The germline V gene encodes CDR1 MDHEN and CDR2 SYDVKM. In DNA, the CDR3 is TGTGCCAGCGGTTTTTTGAGCGGGGGGGCGGGGTCCAAAAACATTCAGTACTTC. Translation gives CASGFLSGGAGSKNIQYF.

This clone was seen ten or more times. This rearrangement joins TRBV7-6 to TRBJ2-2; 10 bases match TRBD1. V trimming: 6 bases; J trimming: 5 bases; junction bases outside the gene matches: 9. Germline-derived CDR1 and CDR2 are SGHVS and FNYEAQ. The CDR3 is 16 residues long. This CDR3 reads CASSQYGTGVTGELFF. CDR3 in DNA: TGTGCCAGCAGTCAATATGGGACAGGGGTTACCGGGGAGCTGTTTTTT.

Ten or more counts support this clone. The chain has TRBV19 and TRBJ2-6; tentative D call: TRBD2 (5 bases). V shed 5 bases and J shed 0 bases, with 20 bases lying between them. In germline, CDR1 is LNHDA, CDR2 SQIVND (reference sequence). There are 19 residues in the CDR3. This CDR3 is CASSSTWADEGSGANVLTF. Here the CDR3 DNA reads TGTGCCAGTAGTTCCACCTGGGCAGACGAGGGCTCTGGGGCCAACGTCCTGACTTTC.